The rows below give T cell receptor beta chains drawn from one sample of a study of PD-1 blockade in classical Hodgkin lymphoma. Generated by immunoSEQ multiplex PCR, the TCRdb table keeps only in-frame clones and is missing some. This table has more than 15,000 clones, 83% appearing once. The sequencing used peripheral blood mononuclear cells (PBMCs), collected before the fourth cycle of nivolumab. The source is a human donor with classical Hodgkin lymphoma. The CDR3 runs from the conserved cysteine through the conserved F or W. A D gene is named only where the DNA matches it firmly. Clone sizes are given selectively: once, few, many, or a class where the clone is expanded.

J,D,V,size,CDR3,DNA
TRBJ1-2,.,TRBV6-6,.,CASSYTGNGYTF,TGTGCCAGCAGTTATACGGGTAACGGCTACACCTTC
TRBJ2-3,.,TRBV25-1,.,CASSADTDTQYF,TGTGCCAGCAGTGCGGACACAGATACGCAGTATTTT
TRBJ2-1,.,TRBV29-1,.,CSVEERVSGQGNEQFF,TGCAGCGTTGAAGAACGGGTCTCCGGGCAGGGCAATGAGCAGTTCTTC
TRBJ1-1,.,TRBV6-6,.,CASNQDVLVTEAFF,TGTGCCAGCAATCAGGACGTGCTGGTCACTGAAGCTTTCTTT
TRBJ1-5,.,TRBV5-1,once,CASSEGSSQPQHF,TGCGCCAGCAGCGAGGGCAGCTCTCAGCCCCAGCATTTT
TRBJ1-4,.,TRBV9,.,CASSVGGTGDEKLFF,TGTGCCAGCAGCGTAGGAGGGACCGGCGATGAAAAACTGTTTTTT
TRBJ2-7,TRBD1,TRBV27,.,CASSLTGAGLGEQYF,TGTGCCAGCAGTCTTACAGGGGCGGGTCTGGGCGAGCAGTACTTC
TRBJ1-1,.,TRBV5-1,.,CASSPTANTEAFF,TGCGCCAGCAGCCCGACGGCGAACACTGAAGCTTTCTTT
TRBJ2-1,TRBD1,TRBV18,.,CASSPGTGVYNEQFF,TGTGCCAGCTCACCCGGGACAGGGGTGTACAATGAGCAGTTCTTC
TRBJ2-3,.,TRBV5-1,.,CASSLATDTQYF,TGCGCCAGCAGCTTGGCCACAGATACGCAGTATTTT
TRBJ1-5,.,TRBV6-1,.,CASLFNSNQPQHF,TGTGCCAGCCTGTTTAATAGCAATCAGCCCCAGCATTTT
TRBJ2-3,.,TRBV25-1,.,CASRTSGADTQYF,TGTGCCAGCAGGACGAGTGGGGCAGATACGCAGTATTTT
TRBJ1-1,TRBD1,TRBV25-1,few,CASSPGQGLRGAFF,TGTGCCAGCAGTCCGGGACAGGGGCTTAGAGGAGCTTTCTTT
TRBJ2-5,.,TRBV12-5,.,CASGLAGAAGTQYF,TGTGCTAGTGGTTTGGCGGGGGCCGCGGGGACCCAGTACTTC
TRBJ2-1,.,TRBV19,.,CASCKGLTGYNEQFF,TGTGCCAGTTGCAAGGGCCTCACCGGGTACAATGAGCAGTTCTTC
TRBJ1-4,.,TRBV7-9,.,CASSFFLRITNEKLFF,TGTGCCAGCAGCTTTTTCTTGCGGATAACTAATGAAAAACTGTTTTTT
TRBJ2-7,.,TRBV7-8,.,CASSLAGSYEQYF,TGTGCCAGCAGCTTAGCCGGGTCCTACGAGCAGTACTTC
TRBJ2-1,TRBD2,TRBV2,.,CASSRTSGGNNEQFF,TGTGCCAGCAGTCGGACTAGCGGGGGAAATAATGAGCAGTTCTTC
TRBJ2-1,.,TRBV7-2,.,CASSPTGQGNEQFF,TGTGCCAGCAGCCCTACGGGTCAAGGGAATGAGCAGTTCTTC
TRBJ1-4,.,TRBV11-2,.,CASSSSIREKLFF,TGTGCCAGCAGCTCGTCCATTCGAGAAAAACTGTTTTTT